These 16 T cell receptor beta chains share one sample of origin, sequenced in a study of T cell repertoires in cytomegalovirus infection. Via MiXCR, TCRdb re-called the reads, giving one row per CDR3 protein. The sample lists approximately 97,000 distinct CDR3 sequences; 16% were seen once. Sequenced sample: PBMCs. These receptors came from a human donor in good health (CMV status not recorded). Some clones in this sample may be carry-over from other donors' samples.

DNA of the CDR3: TGTGCCAGCAGCTCAACAAACCAAGAGACCCAGTACTTC. Its translation: CASSSTNQETQYF. The V and J genes are TRBV5-5 and TRBJ2-5; no clear D gene. Trimming shortened V by 3 bases and J by 0 bases, and 6 bases separated the two germline ends. The V gene's germline CDR1 is SGHKS and CDR2 YYEKEE (reference sequence). This CDR3 spans 13 amino acids.

This clonotype occurred many times. The chain employs TRBV7-8 and TRBJ1-2; 8 nucleotides align to TRBD1. The CDR3 sequence is 14 residues long. Germline CDR1 reads SGHVS; CDR2 reads FQNEAQ. The V gene end was trimmed by 1 base and the J gene end by 8 bases; junction bases not matched to a gene: 6. Here the CDR3 reads CASSLVAGGWGYTF. The CDR3 nucleotides read TGTGCCAGCAGCTTAGTGGCAGGGGGCTGGGGCTACACCTTC.

This clonotype was counted only a few times. CDR3 loop: CASINPGQVSNEQFF. CDR3 in DNA: TGTGCCAGCATTAACCCGGGACAGGTTTCGAATGAGCAGTTCTTC. The chain is built from TRBV6-1 and TRBJ2-1; TRBD1 aligns across 8 bases. This CDR3 has 15 amino acids. Germline lookup yields CDR1 MNHNS and CDR2 SASEGT. Germline trimming cut 7 bases from V and 7 bases from J; bases unmatched to any gene: 12.

The rearrangement uses TRBV6-2 or TRBV6-3 and TRBJ2-1; TRBD2 agrees at 11 bases. The germline gives CDR1 MNHEY, CDR2 SVGEGT. The CDR3 runs 15 residues. Unmatched junction bases numbered 11, after V lost 7 bases and J lost 9 bases. DNA for the CDR3: TGTGCCAGCACGACCGGGACTAGCGGTAGGGGTGAGCAGTTCTTC. This codes for CASTTGTSGRGEQFF.

The table lists this clonotype with many counts. The chain links TRBV7-2 to TRBJ2-7; 7 bases agree with TRBD2. The CDR3 consists of 14 residues. V gave up 3 bases and J gave up 4 bases; unmatched junction bases: 6. Germline-derived CDR1 and CDR2 are SGHTA and FQGNSA. In DNA form, the CDR3 reads TGTGCCAGCAGCTTCACTAGCGTCAGTTACGAGCAGTACTTC. Translation gives CASSFTSVSYEQYF. Complete variable domain (other parts from reference TRBV7-2 and TRBJ2-7): GAGVSQSPSNKVTEKGKDVELRCDPISGHTALYWYRQSLGQGLEFLIYFQGNSAPDKSGLPSDRFSAERTGGSVSTLTIQRTQQEDSAVYLCASSFTSVSYEQYFGPGTRLTVT.

The table lists this clonotype with many counts. The chain has TRBV7-2 and TRBJ1-1, with a possible D match to TRBD1 (6 bases). Trimming pared 2 bases from V and 3 bases from J, leaving 10 bases between. CDR1 SGHTA and CDR2 FQGNSA come from the germline V gene. This CDR3 contains 14 residues. This CDR3 is CASSLLQGYTEAFF. The CDR3 nucleotides are TGTGCCAGCAGCTTACTTCAGGGGTACACTGAAGCTTTCTTT.

On this clonotype: This clone may be a read error of a much larger clone one base away. The J gene is TRBJ1-1, the V gene TRBV20-1, with TRBD1 as a possible D gene (5 bases). V lost 2 bases and J lost 3, with 25 bases in between. CDR1 is DFQATT and CDR2 is SNEGSKA in the germline V gene (reference sequence). This CDR3 region has 18 residues. CDR3 DNA sequence: TGCAGTGCTAGACCCCGGGCGGGGGAATTAGTTGAGGACACTGAAGCTTTCTTT. This sequence encodes CSARPRAGELVEDTEAFF.

This clonotype was found many times. The CDR3 is CASSTPGQGASNEQFF. In nucleotides, the CDR3 is TGTGCCAGCAGCACGCCGGGACAGGGGGCTAGCAATGAGCAGTTCTTC. The chain couples TRBV7-2 to TRBJ2-1; 12 positions match TRBD1. Germline V gene sequence: CDR1 SGHTA, CDR2 FQGNSA. V dropped 5 bases and J dropped 6; count of bases not matched to a gene: 8. The CDR3 totals 16 residues. The variable domain in full, with the rest retrieved from reference TRBV7-2 and TRBJ2-1, is GAGVSQSPSNKVTEKGKDVELRCDPISGHTALYWYRQSLGQGLEFLIYFQGNSAPDKSGLPSDRFSAERTGGSVSTLTIQRTQQEDSAVYLCASSTPGQGASNEQFFGPGTRLTVL.

This clonotype was seen ten or more times. The chain has TRBV7-8 and TRBJ2-1; D unclear. Trimming took off 3 bases at V and 2 bases at J, with 8 bases between the two ends. CDR1 is SGHVS and CDR2 is FQNEAQ in the germline V gene. This CDR3 spans 14 amino acids. The CDR3 nucleotides read TGTGCCAGCAGCTTCCTAAGCCCCTACAATGAGCAGTTCTTC. This sequence encodes CASSFLSPYNEQFF.

The sample holds many counts of this clonotype. CDR3 coding DNA: TGTGCCAGCAGCCCCAACCCGGGGACAGGGGCTGTAGCTTTCTTT. It is translated as CASSPNPGTGAVAFF. V gene TRBV7-3 combines with J gene TRBJ1-1, with 10 positions matching TRBD1. This CDR3 contains 15 residues. J gave up 10 bases and V 5 bases, and 13 bases lay outside the gene matches. The germline V gene encodes CDR1 SGHTA and CDR2 FQGTGA.

This chain links TRBV4-1 with TRBJ2-7, with 7 nucleotides matching TRBD2. Per germline, CDR1 MGHRA and CDR2 YSYEKL. The CDR3 length is 14 residues. The V gene end was trimmed by 6 bases and the J gene end by 1 base; junction bases not matched to a gene: 6. CDR3 amino acids: CASRSGLGSYEQYF. DNA of the CDR3: TGCGCCAGCAGGTCCGGACTAGGTTCCTACGAGCAGTACTTC.

The CDR3 sequence: CASSSTAQTGELFF. DNA of the CDR3: TGTGCCAGCAGTTCGACAGCCCAGACCGGGGAGCTGTTTTTT. The J gene is TRBJ2-2, the V gene TRBV12-3 or TRBV12-4; TRBD1 might be the D (5 bases). This CDR3 comprises 14 residues. Trimming removed 4 bases from V and 5 bases from J, with 11 bases in between.

In this sample, this clonotype turned up many times. The chain carries TRBV7-8 and TRBJ1-6; 11 nucleotides agree with TRBD1. The CDR3 totals 17 residues. Losses at the gene ends were 4 bases for V and 7 bases for J; bases not matched to a gene: 9. Germline V gene lookup returns CDR1 SGHVS and CDR2 FQNEAQ. The DNA for the CDR3 is TGTGCCAGCAGCTACCTTCGGGGGGACAGGGGGAATTCACCCCTCCACTTT. Amino acid sequence: CASSYLRGDRGNSPLHF.

This clonotype appeared a few times. This chain joins TRBV20-1 and TRBJ2-1, with 9 bases identical to TRBD1. The CDR3 has 14 residues. CDR1 is DFQATT, CDR2 SNEGSKA, per germline (reference sequence). The V and J ends lost 5 bases and 12 bases, in that order; junction bases with no gene match: 14. DNA of the CDR3: TGCAGTGCTTTGAAGGACAGGGGAAATCTCGGGCAGTTCTTC. It specifies CSALKDRGNLGQFF.

The CDR3 nucleotides read TGTGCCAGCAGACTGACTTCGACAGGGAGTCAGCCCCAGCATTTT. It specifies CASRLTSTGSQPQHF. V gene TRBV2 combines with J gene TRBJ1-5, with TRBD1 matching over 7 bases. The germline V gene encodes CDR1 SNHLY and CDR2 FYNNEI. The V gene end was trimmed by 6 bases and the J gene end by 6 bases; junction bases not matched to a gene: 11. This CDR3 is built from 15 residues.

This clonotype was recorded many times. This sequence joins TRBV7-2 and TRBJ2-5; D unclear. Germline CDR1 is SGHTA and CDR2 is FQGNSA. V was pared by 5 bases and J by 13 bases, with 14 bases between. The CDR3 is 11 amino acids. CDR3: CASSLGSTTYF. The CDR3 coding sequence is TGTGCCAGCAGCCTGGGATCAACCACGTACTTC.